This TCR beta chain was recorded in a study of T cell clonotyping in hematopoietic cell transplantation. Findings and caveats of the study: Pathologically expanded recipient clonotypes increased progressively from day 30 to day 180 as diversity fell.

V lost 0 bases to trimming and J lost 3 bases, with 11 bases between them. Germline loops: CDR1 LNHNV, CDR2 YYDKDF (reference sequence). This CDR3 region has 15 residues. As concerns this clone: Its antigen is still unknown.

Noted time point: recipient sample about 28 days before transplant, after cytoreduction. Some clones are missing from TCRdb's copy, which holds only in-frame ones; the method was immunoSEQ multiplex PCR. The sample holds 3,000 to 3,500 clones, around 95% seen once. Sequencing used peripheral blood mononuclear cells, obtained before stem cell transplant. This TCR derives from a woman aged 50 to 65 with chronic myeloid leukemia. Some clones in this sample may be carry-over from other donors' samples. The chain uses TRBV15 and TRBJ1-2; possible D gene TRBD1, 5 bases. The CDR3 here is CATSRDKGTDYGYTF. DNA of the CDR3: TGTGCCACCAGCAGAGATAAGGGGACGGACTATGGCTACACCTTC.